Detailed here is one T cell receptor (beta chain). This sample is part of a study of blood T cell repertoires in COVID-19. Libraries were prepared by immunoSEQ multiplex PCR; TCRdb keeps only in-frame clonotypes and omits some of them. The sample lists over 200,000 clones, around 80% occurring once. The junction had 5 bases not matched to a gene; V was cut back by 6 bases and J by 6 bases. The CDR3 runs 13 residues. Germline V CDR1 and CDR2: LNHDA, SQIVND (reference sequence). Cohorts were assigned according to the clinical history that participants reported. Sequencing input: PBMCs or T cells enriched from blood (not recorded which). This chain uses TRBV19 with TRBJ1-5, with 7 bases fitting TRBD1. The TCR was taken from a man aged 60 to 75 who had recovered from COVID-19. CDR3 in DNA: TGTGCCAGTAGGACAGGGAAGGGTCAGCCCCAGCATTTT. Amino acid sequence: CASRTGKGQPQHF.